Listed below are T cell receptor beta chains from one sample, sequenced in a study of blood T cell repertoires in COVID-19. Measured with immunoSEQ multiplex PCR; TCRdb has only the in-frame clones, and not every one. The table has about 230,000 clones, around 83% seen once; the top ten hold approximately 1.3%. Sequencing was performed on peripheral blood. The receptors originated from a woman aged 40 to 50 who had recovered from COVID-19. Both conserved end residues are part of each CDR3. A D gene is named only where the DNA matches it firmly. Clone size is stated in some rows and not others, as once, few, many or a class when expanded.

-	TRBV5-1	-	TRBJ1-1	TGCGCCAGCAGCTTGGGGCAGGGTGAAGCTTTCTTT	CASSLGQGEAFF
-	TRBV9	TRBD1	TRBJ1-4	TGTGCCAGCAGCGGACAGGGGACAAATGAAAAACTGTTTTTT	CASSGQGTNEKLFF
-	TRBV15	TRBD2	TRBJ2-1	TGTGCCTCCTCGACCGGACTAGCGGGGAACAATGAGCAGTTCTTC	CASSTGLAGNNEQFF
-	TRBV5-4	-	TRBJ1-1	TGTGCCAGCAGCTGGGGCTCCACTGAAGCTTTCTTT	CASSWGSTEAFF
-	TRBV5-1	-	TRBJ2-1	TGCGCCAGCAGCCGAACTCCGGGATACTACAATGAGCAGTTCTTC	CASSRTPGYYNEQFF
-	TRBV6-1	-	TRBJ1-5	TGTGCCAGCAGTGAGGGGGCGAACAATCAGCCCCAGCATTTT	CASSEGANNQPQHF
-	TRBV11-2	TRBD1	TRBJ1-2	TGTGCCAGCAGCTCGGGACAGGCTGGCTACACCTTC	CASSSGQAGYTF
-	TRBV19	TRBD1	TRBJ2-3	TGTGCCAGTACCGGGACAGGATCCACAGATACGCAGTATTTT	CASTGTGSTDTQYF
-	TRBV14	-	TRBJ2-1	TGTGCCAGCAGCCAAGTTTTAGCGAGCTCCTACAATGAGCAGTTCTTC	CASSQVLASSYNEQFF
-	TRBV19	-	TRBJ1-1	TGTGCCAGTAGTATAACCGCAGGGCAGGTAGAAGCTTTCTTT	CASSITAGQVEAFF
-	TRBV28	TRBD1	TRBJ2-7	TGTGCCAGCAGTTTATTAGGGACAGGGGAGTACGAGCAGTACTTC	CASSLLGTGEYEQYF
-	TRBV30	-	TRBJ2-7	TGTGCCTGGCGGACAGAATACTACGAGCAGTACTTC	CAWRTEYYEQYF
-	TRBV27	TRBD1	TRBJ2-7	TGTGCCAGCAGGCCCGGGACAGGGGTTCTCCGGCAGTACTTC	CASRPGTGVLRQYF
-	TRBV10-1	-	TRBJ2-2	TGCGCCAGCAGCCAAAACCGACAGAGAGCCACCGGGGAGCTGTTTTTT	CASSQNRQRATGELFF
once	TRBV7-3	-	TRBJ2-3	TGTGCCAGCAGCTTAAATCCGGGACTACAAGGGGGGTTAGGTACGCAGTATTTT	CASSLNPGLQGGLGTQYF
-	TRBV5-6	TRBD1	TRBJ1-2	TGTGCCAGCAGCTTTAACAGGGGGAGTATCTATGGCTACACCTTC	CASSFNRGSIYGYTF
-	TRBV7-2	-	TRBJ2-3	TGTGCCAGCAGCCCCTCCCGGACACGTAACACAGATACGCAGTATTTT	CASSPSRTRNTDTQYF
-	TRBV6-5	-	TRBJ2-7	TGTGCCAGCAGGGCAGGGGAGGGCGAGCAGTACTTC	CASRAGEGEQYF
few	TRBV19	TRBD1	TRBJ2-7	TGTGCCAGTAGTAGACAGGGCTACGAGCAGTACTTC	CASSRQGYEQYF
-	TRBV9	TRBD2	TRBJ2-3	TGTGCCAGCACCGCCTCGGGGGGGTTCACAGATACGCAGTATTTT	CASTASGGFTDTQYF
-	TRBV19	-	TRBJ1-2	TGTGCCAGTACCCCGCGGCTGGATTTATACTATGGCTACACCTTC	CASTPRLDLYYGYTF
-	TRBV7-8	TRBD2	TRBJ2-5	TGTGCCAGCAGCTTACCTAGCGGGGGGGAGGGGACCCAGTACTTC	CASSLPSGGEGTQYF
-	TRBV7-9	-	TRBJ1-6	TGTGCCAGCAGCCTAGGGGGACACCTTCTATATAATTCACCCCTCCACTTT	CASSLGGHLLYNSPLHF
-	TRBV19	TRBD1	TRBJ1-2	TGTGCCAGTAGTGGATACGTGGGACAGGGGGCTCTTCGGGGCTACACCTTC	CASSGYVGQGALRGYTF
once	TRBV19	TRBD1	TRBJ2-7	TGTGCCAGTAAGGGACAGGGATTCTACGAGCAGTACTTC	CASKGQGFYEQYF
-	TRBV3-1/TRBV3-2	-	TRBJ2-5	TGTGCCAGCAGCCAACGGGCGGGCGGTCAAGAGACCCAGTACTTC	CASSQRAGGQETQYF
-	TRBV7-2	TRBD1	TRBJ1-4	TGTGCCAGCAGCCAGGGACAGGCCGTGGAAAAACTGTTTTTT	CASSQGQAVEKLFF
-	TRBV5-1	TRBD1	TRBJ1-2	TGCGCCAGCAGCACAGGGACAGAGTATGGCTACACCTTC	CASSTGTEYGYTF
-	TRBV3-1/TRBV3-2	-	TRBJ2-2	TGTGCCAGCAGCCAAGCTTCCGGGGAGCTGTTTTTT	CASSQASGELFF